Shown below are 19 T cell receptor beta chains from a single sample sequenced in a study of blood T cell repertoires in COVID-19. Method: immunoSEQ multiplex PCR; TCRdb's copy keeps in-frame clones and lacks some. Among about 160,000 clones listed, 80% to 90% were seen once. Sequenced input: peripheral blood. All receptors come from a woman older than 75 with acute or convalescent COVID-19.

The V and J genes are TRBV4-2 and TRBJ2-1; a possible D gene is TRBD2 (5 bases). The CDR3 loop spans 16 amino acids. The germline V and J ends were trimmed by 3 bases and 1 base, with 13 bases remaining between them. CDR1 and CDR2 from the germline V gene are LGHNA and YNFKEQ. The CDR3 region has the DNA TGTGCCAGCAGCCACCAAGCGGAACTATCCTACAATGAGCAGTTCTTC. As protein: CASSHQAELSYNEQFF.

The table lists this clone with many counts. The chain links TRBV19 to TRBJ1-1; a possible D gene is TRBD1 (6 bases). V gave up 8 bases and J gave up 0 bases, with 10 bases separating them. Germline V gene lookup returns CDR1 LNHDA and CDR2 SQIVND (reference sequence). The CDR3 extends over 13 amino acids. CDR3 loop: CASQGPLNTEAFF. CDR3 sequence (DNA): TGTGCCAGTCAGGGGCCCCTGAACACTGAAGCTTTCTTT.

The CDR3 nucleotides are TGTGCCAGCAGTGAAGCGAACAAAAACTATGGCTACACCTTC. Translated: CASSEANKNYGYTF. The V call is TRBV6-1, the J call TRBJ1-2; no definite D call. Germline V gene sequence: CDR1 MNHNS, CDR2 SASEGT. This CDR3 comprises 14 residues. Trimming took 0 bases from V and 2 from J, leaving 7 bases between them.

Turning to this clone: The same CDR3 is also encoded by other DNA sequences in this sample. The chain joins TRBV7-9 to TRBJ1-1, with TRBD1 matching over 8 bases. CDR1 is SEHNR, CDR2 FQNEAQ, per germline (reference sequence). J gave up 2 bases and V 5 bases, and 4 bases lay outside the gene matches. This CDR3 contains 14 residues. Here the CDR3 reads CASSLGQGNTEAFF. In nucleotides, the CDR3 is TGTGCCAGCAGCCTCGGACAGGGAAACACTGAAGCTTTCTTT.

The chain recombines TRBV18 with TRBJ1-2; 8 bases line up with TRBD1. V was clipped by 2 bases and J by 2 bases; unmatched bases: 4. This CDR3 is built from 15 residues. Germline V gives CDR1 KGHSH, CDR2 LQKENI. The CDR3 DNA sequence: TGTGCCAGCTCACCATCCAGGGGGCCCAACTATGGCTACACCTTC. Protein product: CASSPSRGPNYGYTF.

The chain links TRBV30 to TRBJ1-2, with a weak D call TRBD1 (5 bases). The CDR3 runs to 13 residues. In germline, CDR1 is GTSNPN, CDR2 SVGIG (reference sequence). The CDR3 sequence is CARTRGSGYGYTF. The CDR3 nucleotides are TGTGCTCGGACCCGGGGGTCCGGCTATGGCTACACCTTC.

The V gene is TRBV3-1 (or the pseudogene TRBV3-2), the J gene TRBJ1-5, with no clear D. CDR3 size: 15 residues. Germline V CDR1 and CDR2: LGHDT, YNNKEL (reference sequence). V lost 1 base, J lost 1 base, and 8 bases lay in between. CDR3 region: CASSQGFGSNQPQHF. The CDR3 nucleotides read TGTGCCAGCAGCCAAGGTTTTGGCAGCAATCAGCCCCAGCATTTT.

V is TRBV7-2 and J is TRBJ1-1; 7 nucleotides line up with TRBD1. J gave up 5 bases and V 3 bases, and 9 bases lay outside the gene matches. Germline CDR1 SGHTA, CDR2 FQGNSA. The CDR3 runs to 15 residues. CDR3 protein: CASSLRGRGMTEAFF. CDR3 sequence (DNA): TGTGCCAGCAGCTTGAGGGGGCGCGGTATGACTGAAGCTTTCTTT.

The chain joins TRBV5-8 to TRBJ2-3, with a tentative D call TRBD2 (5 bases). Per germline, CDR1 SGHTS and CDR2 YDEGEE. V was trimmed by 2 bases and J by 6 bases, leaving 19 bases between them. CDR3 length: 16 amino acids. The CDR3 DNA reads as TGTGCCAGCAGCTTATCGGCGGGTTTAAACGTGGATACGCAGTATTTT. Its translation: CASSLSAGLNVDTQYF.

The rearrangement links TRBV7-9 to TRBJ2-7; D may be TRBD2 (6 bases). CDR1 SEHNR and CDR2 FQNEAQ come from the germline V gene (reference sequence). The CDR3 loop spans 16 amino acids. Trimming pared 5 bases from V and 6 bases from J, leaving 23 bases between. The CDR3 nucleotides are TGTGCCAGCAGCCGAGTCGGGGGAGAGGCGGCCAGCGAGCAGTACTTC. Translation gives CASSRVGGEAASEQYF.

V usage is TRBV12-3 or TRBV12-4 and J usage is TRBJ2-5; D possibly corresponds to TRBD1 (6 bases). Trimming removed 5 bases at V and 3 bases at J, with 10 bases between. The CDR3 loop spans 13 amino acids. The CDR3 DNA reads as TGTGCCAGCAGTCCCGGACAGAAAGAGACCCAGTACTTC. This gives the protein CASSPGQKETQYF.

J is TRBJ2-3 and V is TRBV7-6; 9 bases are a match to TRBD1. Per the germline V gene, CDR1 is SGHVS and CDR2 is FNYEAQ. The CDR3 length is 20 residues. V shed 4 bases and J 1 base; nucleotides not matched to a gene: 18. CDR3 nucleotides: TGTGCCAGCAGCTCCGCCGCAGGGACCGACAGGGGGTTCCGCACAGATACGCAGTATTTT. It specifies CASSSAAGTDRGFRTDTQYF.

This chain links TRBV2 with TRBJ2-2; D not certain. The CDR3 totals 15 residues. Germline V lookup: CDR1 SNHLY, CDR2 FYNNEI. V lost 3 bases to trimming and J lost 4 bases, with 12 bases between them. The CDR3 reads CASSDRLKVTGELFF. DNA for the CDR3: TGTGCCAGCAGTGACAGGCTTAAAGTCACCGGGGAGCTGTTTTTT. The variable domain in full, with the rest retrieved from reference TRBV2 and TRBJ2-2, is EPEVTQTPSHQVTQMGQEVILRCVPISNHLYFYWYRQILGQKVEFLVSFYNNEISEKSEIFDDQFSVERPDGSNFTLKIRSTKLEDSAMYFCASSDRLKVTGELFFGEGSRLTVL.

The V call is TRBV7-9, the J call TRBJ1-2; 7 bases are shared with TRBD1. Germline V gives CDR1 SEHNR, CDR2 FQNEAQ (reference sequence). The CDR3 runs 14 residues. Unmatched junction bases numbered 9, after V lost 4 bases and J lost 7 bases. CDR3 region: CASSSRTGEVGYTF. CDR3 bases: TGTGCCAGCAGCTCCCGCACAGGGGAAGTTGGCTACACCTTC.

This chain links TRBV19 with TRBJ1-5; possible D gene TRBD1, 6 bases. The germline CDR1 and CDR2 sequences are LNHDA and SQIVND (reference sequence). Trimming stripped 7 bases from V and 0 bases from J, with 19 bases between. CDR3 length equals 17 residues. CDR3 amino acids: CASTPGGGGFSNQPQHF. CDR3 sequence (DNA): TGTGCCAGTACCCCCGGGGGAGGGGGTTTTAGCAATCAGCCCCAGCATTTT.

In its sample, this clone was seen once. The J gene is TRBJ2-1, the V gene TRBV7-2, with TRBD1 matching over 7 bases. The junction had 11 bases not matched to a gene; V was cut back by 5 bases and J by 7 bases. The CDR3 extends over 15 amino acids. Germline V gene data show CDR1 as SGHTA and CDR2 as FQGNSA. CDR3 region: CASSPDQDRVNEQFF. Written as DNA, the CDR3 is TGTGCCAGCAGCCCTGATCAAGACAGGGTTAATGAGCAGTTCTTC.

This sequence joins TRBV7-9 and TRBJ2-7, with 14 bases matching TRBD2. Germline CDR1 reads SEHNR; CDR2 reads FQNEAQ (reference sequence). The CDR3 spans 16 residues. V gave up 4 bases and J gave up 4 bases; unmatched junction bases: 6. DNA for the CDR3: TGTGCCAGCAGCTCCCGACTAGCGGGGGGGCAGTACGAGCAGTACTTC. Its translation is CASSSRLAGGQYEQYF.

This chain joins TRBV6-4 and TRBJ1-2; perhaps TRBD1 as D (5 bases). Germline V CDR1 and CDR2: MRHNA, SNTAGT. CDR3 length: 15 residues. Trimming left V 0 bases short and J 8 bases short, with 16 bases between. DNA of the CDR3: TGTGCCAGCAGTGACTCGAGGTCGGGACTGTCAGGCTACACCTTC. Protein product: CASSDSRSGLSGYTF.

As DNA, the CDR3 is TGTGCCAGCAGTTCGTCCCATAGAACTAGCGGGAGGGCTTTTGAGCAGTTCTTC. Protein sequence: CASSSSHRTSGRAFEQFF. The chain has TRBV28 and TRBJ2-1; 13 nucleotides align to TRBD2. After removal of 4 bases from V and 9 bases from J, the junction contained 15 bases not matched to a gene. CDR1 and CDR2 from the germline V gene are MDHEN and SYDVKM. The CDR3 spans 18 residues. Full variable domain (outside the CDR3, taken from reference TRBV28 and TRBJ2-1): DVKVTQSSRYLVKRTGEKVFLECVQDMDHENMFWYRQDPGLGLRLIYFSYDVKMKEKGDIPEGYSVSREKKERFSLILESASTNQTSMYLCASSSSHRTSGRAFEQFFGPGTRLTVL.